Below are 32 T cell receptor beta chains sequenced from a single sample in a study of blood T cell repertoires in COVID-19. Sequencing used immunoSEQ multiplex PCR; TCRdb keeps in-frame clones, though not all of them. The sample holds 350,000 or so clones; around nine tenths are singletons and the top ten take 3% to 4%. Sequenced sample: peripheral blood. Receptors were obtained from a woman aged 55-69 years with COVID-19, enrolled during active disease.

J is TRBJ2-7 and V is TRBV25-1; D is perhaps TRBD2 (7 bases). The V gene's germline CDR1 is MGHDK and CDR2 SYGVNS. CDR3 length equals 14 residues. Trimming removed 6 bases from V and 3 bases from J, with 15 bases in between. Here the CDR3 reads CASSLTRGGYEQYF. DNA of the CDR3: TGTGCCAGCAGCTTAACGAGGGGGGGCTACGAGCAGTACTTC.

The chain uses TRBV5-1 and TRBJ1-2; 12 bases map to TRBD1. Germline CDR1 SGHRS, CDR2 YFSETQ. V lost 4 bases to trimming and J lost 9 bases; unmatched junction nucleotides: 10. This CDR3 has 15 amino acids. The CDR3 here is CASSPGQGAPGSYTF. The CDR3 DNA is TGCGCCAGCAGCCCGGGACAGGGGGCGCCGGGAAGCTACACCTTC.

The V gene is TRBV19, the J gene TRBJ1-6, with a possible D match to TRBD1 (5 bases). The ends were cut back, 7 bases at V and 6 bases at J, with 16 bases in the middle. The CDR3 extends over 15 amino acids. Germline CDR1 LNHDA, CDR2 SQIVND (reference sequence). In DNA, the CDR3 is TGTGCCAGTACCCAACGACAGAATCTTAATTCACCCCTCCACTTT. This translates into CASTQRQNLNSPLHF.

The rearrangement links TRBV6-2 or TRBV6-3 to TRBJ1-4; no definite D call. CDR3 length: 16 amino acids. Looked up from germline, CDR1 is MNHEY and CDR2 is SVGEGT. V was shortened by 5 bases and J by 0 bases, with 13 bases between the two germline ends. The CDR3 DNA follows: TGTGCCAGCAGTCCAATCGGGGATGCAACTAATGAAAAACTGTTTTTT. It codes for CASSPIGDATNEKLFF.

V gene TRBV6-5 combines with J gene TRBJ1-1; 11 bases match TRBD1. The V segment lost 5 bases and the J segment 10 bases; nucleotides outside the gene matches: 3. The CDR3 sequence is 12 residues long. The germline V gene encodes CDR1 MNHEY and CDR2 SVGAGI. CDR3 amino acids: CASSKGQGGAFF. The DNA for the CDR3 is TGTGCCAGCAGTAAGGGACAGGGGGGAGCTTTCTTT.

V usage is TRBV27 and J usage is TRBJ1-6; 7 bases line up with TRBD1. The CDR3 spans 14 residues. Germline V CDR1 and CDR2: MNHEY, SMNVEV (reference sequence). Trimming took 5 bases from V and 7 from J; bases not matched to a gene: 5. CDR3 nucleotide sequence: TGTGCCAGCAGTAATAGGGGGCCAAATTCACCCCTCCACTTT. Translation: CASSNRGPNSPLHF.

V and J are TRBV4-1 and TRBJ2-1; 8 nucleotides match TRBD1. Germline CDR1 is MGHRA and CDR2 is YSYEKL. The CDR3 consists of 16 residues. V shed 2 bases and J 5 bases; nucleotides not matched to a gene: 8. This chain's CDR3 is CASSQFDRGSDNEQFF. The CDR3, as DNA: TGCGCCAGCAGCCAATTTGACAGGGGATCCGACAATGAGCAGTTCTTC.

A note on this clone: At one end, the junction sequence differs from germline, possibly due to a read error. The chain carries TRBV7-7 and TRBJ2-5; 14 bases match TRBD2. Germline lookup yields CDR1 SSHAT and CDR2 FNYEAQ (reference sequence). The CDR3 contains 17 residues. The CDR3 nucleotides are TGTGCTAGCAGCCGGACTAGCGGGGGGCTTTGGTCCGGGACCCAGTACTTC. It specifies CASSRTSGGLWSGTQYF.

This chain links TRBV27 with TRBJ2-7, with 12 bases matching TRBD2. Germline V gives CDR1 MNHEY, CDR2 SMNVEV (reference sequence). The V and J ends lost 3 bases and 2 bases, in that order; junction bases with no gene match: 2. The CDR3 covers 15 residues. CDR3 in amino acids: CASSFLAGGTYEQYF. The CDR3 DNA reads TGTGCCAGCAGTTTTCTAGCGGGGGGGACCTACGAGCAGTACTTC.

The rearrangement joins TRBV18 to TRBJ1-2; 7 bases are shared with TRBD1. The CDR3 length is 16 residues. V gave up 4 bases and J gave up 8 bases; unmatched junction bases: 16. Germline V gene sequence: CDR1 KGHSH, CDR2 LQKENI. CDR3: CASSLIAGGPLEGYTF. CDR3 sequence (DNA): TGTGCCAGCTCACTTATAGCAGGGGGGCCCCTCGAGGGCTACACCTTC.

The chain is built from TRBV2 and TRBJ2-1; tentatively, D is TRBD1 (5 bases). Between the trimmed V and J ends, which lost 4 bases and 2 bases, there was a span of 12 bases. The V gene's germline CDR1 is SNHLY and CDR2 FYNNEI. CDR3 size: 15 residues. DNA for the CDR3: TGTGCCAGCAGTGGTGGGCAGGGTGCCTACAATGAGCAGTTCTTC. It translates to CASSGGQGAYNEQFF.

The chain recombines TRBV7-6 with TRBJ1-1; tentatively, D is TRBD1 (6 bases). CDR1 and CDR2 (germline): SGHVS, FNYEAQ. Between the trimmed V and J ends, which lost 1 base and 4 bases, there was a span of 16 bases. The CDR3 contains 16 residues. CDR3 in DNA: TGTGCCAGCAGCTTAGGACGAATGACAGGATCCACTGAAGCTTTCTTT. Protein sequence: CASSLGRMTGSTEAFF.

This sequence joins TRBV5-1 and TRBJ1-2, with D possibly being TRBD1 (5 bases). Germline V gene data show CDR1 as SGHRS and CDR2 as YFSETQ. The germline V and J ends were trimmed by 0 bases and 0 bases, with 15 bases remaining between them. This CDR3 is built from 17 residues. This CDR3 is CASSLVWTPGSNYGYTF. In DNA form, the CDR3 reads TGCGCCAGCAGCTTGGTCTGGACACCCGGTTCTAACTATGGCTACACCTTC.

This clone has more than one count but fewer than ten. The J gene is TRBJ2-7, the V gene TRBV6-6, with D perhaps TRBD1 (5 bases). The germline V gene encodes CDR1 MNHNY and CDR2 SVGAGI (reference sequence). The CDR3 loop spans 14 amino acids. V lost 0 bases and J 5 bases, leaving 11 bases between the germline ends. The CDR3 region is CASSYSPGSHEQYF. In DNA, the CDR3 is TGTGCCAGCAGTTACTCCCCAGGGTCCCACGAGCAGTACTTC.

The chain joins TRBV30 to TRBJ1-1, with D perhaps matching TRBD1 (5 bases). The V end lost 4 bases, the J end lost 11 bases, and 14 bases lay between the germline ends. The CDR3 sequence is 11 residues long. Germline CDR1 and CDR2: GTSNPN and SVGIG (reference sequence). The CDR3 nucleotides are TGTGCCTGGACCCCCCGGGGGAACGCTTTCTTT. Translation: CAWTPRGNAFF.

J is TRBJ1-1 and V is TRBV14, with no clear D. CDR1 is SGHDN and CDR2 is FVKESK in the germline V gene. The CDR3 consists of 13 residues. Trimming cost V 1 base and J 1 base, with 4 bases left between them. The CDR3: CASSQAGNTEAFF. The DNA of the CDR3 is TGTGCCAGCAGCCAAGCAGGGAACACTGAAGCTTTCTTT.

V usage is TRBV19 and J usage is TRBJ2-3; 8 nucleotides line up with TRBD1. Trimming took 5 bases from V and 2 from J; bases not matched to a gene: 6. Germline CDR1 and CDR2: LNHDA and SQIVND (reference sequence). The CDR3 spans 15 residues. CDR3: CASSGMDRVTDTQYF. CDR3 bases: TGTGCCAGTAGTGGAATGGACAGGGTCACAGATACGCAGTATTTT.

The chain employs TRBV27 and TRBJ1-6, with 7 bases identical to TRBD1. The CDR3 contains 16 residues. In germline, CDR1 is MNHEY, CDR2 SMNVEV (reference sequence). Unmatched junction bases numbered 9, after V lost 6 bases and J lost 4 bases. The CDR3: CASSLSPGGYNSPLHF. The CDR3 nucleotides read TGTGCCAGCAGCTTAAGCCCAGGGGGGTATAATTCACCCCTCCACTTT.

This clone was recorded only once. The chain uses TRBV3-1 (or the pseudogene TRBV3-2) and TRBJ2-1; 9 positions agree with TRBD1. This CDR3 spans 14 amino acids. The germline CDR1 and CDR2 sequences are LGHDT and YNNKEL (reference sequence). Trimming took 4 bases from V and 9 from J; bases not matched to a gene: 7. CDR3 sequence (DNA): TGTGCCAGCAGCCGCGGACAGGGGAGTTTTGAGCAGTTCTTC. This gives the protein CASSRGQGSFEQFF.

V is TRBV2 and J is TRBJ1-1, with D unresolved. CDR1 SNHLY and CDR2 FYNNEI come from the germline V gene. Trimming stripped 6 bases from V and 6 bases from J, with 14 bases between. The CDR3 totals 13 residues. The CDR3 DNA reads TGTGCCAGCAGGACGGGAAAGGGCTCTGAAGCTTTCTTT. Its protein is CASRTGKGSEAFF. Variable domain in full (rest from reference TRBV2 and TRBJ1-1): EPEVTQTPSHQVTQMGQEVILRCVPISNHLYFYWYRQILGQKVEFLVSFYNNEISEKSEIFDDQFSVERPDGSNFTLKIRSTKLEDSAMYFCASRTGKGSEAFFGQGTRLTVV.

This sequence joins TRBV18 and TRBJ1-1; D is possibly TRBD1 (6 bases). The CDR3 runs to 16 residues. Germline-derived CDR1 and CDR2 are KGHSH and LQKENI. V was pared by 2 bases and J by 3 bases, with 16 bases between. In nucleotides, the CDR3 is TGTGCCAGCTCACCATGGGGGGGGCCACGGGACACTGAAGCTTTCTTT. Its protein is CASSPWGGPRDTEAFF. The complete variable domain, with remaining parts taken from reference TRBV18 and TRBJ1-1, reads NAGVMQNPRHLVRRRGQEARLRCSPMKGHSHVYWYRQLPEEGLKFMVYLQKENIIDESGMPKERFSAEFPKEGPSILRIQQVVRGDSAAYFCASSPWGGPRDTEAFFGQGTRLTVV.

The V and J genes are TRBV27 and TRBJ1-1; 7 nucleotides align to TRBD1. The CDR3 totals 14 residues. Looked up from germline, CDR1 is MNHEY and CDR2 is SMNVEV (reference sequence). Unmatched junction bases numbered 5, after V lost 4 bases and J lost 3 bases. The CDR3 bases are TGTGCCAGCAGTTCTCAGGGGACAGACACTGAAGCTTTCTTT. This translates into CASSSQGTDTEAFF.

The chain uses TRBV2 and TRBJ1-1; D is undetermined. Germline CDR1 reads SNHLY; CDR2 reads FYNNEI. The CDR3 totals 14 residues. The V end was cut by 7 bases, the J end by 2 bases, with 14 bases between. CDR3 DNA sequence: TGTGCCAGCATGAAGAGGAACCTAAACACTGAAGCTTTCTTT. Amino acids: CASMKRNLNTEAFF.

V gene TRBV20-1 combines with J gene TRBJ1-6; tentative D call: TRBD1 (6 bases). Per the germline V gene, CDR1 is DFQATT and CDR2 is SNEGSKA (reference sequence). The CDR3 covers 15 residues. The V end was cut by 3 bases, the J end by 7 bases, with 16 bases between. CDR3 loop: CSASWSRGENSPLHF. CDR3 sequence (DNA): TGCAGTGCTAGTTGGAGCAGGGGTGAGAATTCACCCCTCCACTTT.

The CDR3 spells CASTSTRQVHMNTEAFF. In nucleotides, the CDR3 is TGTGCCAGCACCTCGACTCGACAGGTTCACATGAACACTGAAGCTTTCTTT. The V gene is TRBV6-4, the J gene TRBJ1-1; D may be TRBD1 (6 bases). V shed 7 bases and J shed 0 bases, with 21 bases lying between them. The germline gives CDR1 MRHNA, CDR2 SNTAGT. The CDR3 covers 17 residues.

This chain links TRBV29-1 with TRBJ2-1, with a tentative D call TRBD2 (6 bases). Germline values: CDR1 SQVTM, CDR2 ANQGSEA. The germline V and J ends were trimmed by 6 bases and 3 bases, with 18 bases remaining between them. The CDR3 is 15 amino acids. The CDR3 DNA reads TGCAGCGTCTCATCCCGGGACTCGCTCTACAATGAGCAGTTCTTC. Its translation: CSVSSRDSLYNEQFF.

This clone turned up a few times. V usage is TRBV11-2 and J usage is TRBJ1-3, with D perhaps TRBD1 (6 bases). Germline values: CDR1 SGHAT, CDR2 FQNNGV. The CDR3 covers 15 residues. Trimming left V 8 bases short and J 3 bases short, with 17 bases between. CDR3 loop: CASGGRGLYGNTIYF. The CDR3 bases are TGTGCCAGCGGGGGCAGAGGGCTTTATGGAAACACCATATATTTT.

The rearrangement uses TRBV5-1 and TRBJ2-3; TRBD2 aligns across 8 bases. From germline, CDR1 is SGHRS and CDR2 YFSETQ. CDR3 size: 14 residues. The V gene end was trimmed by 7 bases and the J gene end by 0 bases; junction bases not matched to a gene: 4. In nucleotides, the CDR3 is TGCGCCAGCCGCGCGGGGGGTAGCACAGATACGCAGTATTTT. Its translation is CASRAGGSTDTQYF. The whole variable domain, remainder taken from reference TRBV5-1 and TRBJ2-3, is KAGVTQTPRYLIKTRGQQVTLSCSPISGHRSVSWYQQTPGQGLQFLFEYFSETQRNKGNFPGRFSGRQFSNSRSEMNVSTLELGDSALYLCASRAGGSTDTQYFGPGTRLTVL.

The chain employs TRBV5-1 and TRBJ1-4; D remains unclear. The V gene's germline CDR1 is SGHRS and CDR2 YFSETQ. The CDR3 has 15 amino acids. With 0 bases removed from V and 5 bases from J, the gap between germline ends came to 11 bases. The CDR3 region has the DNA TGCGCCAGCAGCTTGGGGTCAGCAGGAAATGAAAAACTGTTTTTT. It encodes CASSLGSAGNEKLFF.

The chain carries TRBV5-5 and TRBJ1-5; D gene unclear. The CDR3 runs to 14 residues. The V gene's germline CDR1 is SGHKS and CDR2 YYEKEE (reference sequence). V was pared by 0 bases and J by 4 bases, with 8 bases between. The CDR3 is CASSLEGGNQPQHF. The CDR3 nucleotides read TGTGCCAGCAGCTTGGAGGGAGGTAATCAGCCCCAGCATTTT.

The chain uses TRBV3-1 (or the pseudogene TRBV3-2) and TRBJ2-7, with D unresolved. The V gene's germline CDR1 is LGHDT and CDR2 YNNKEL (reference sequence). Trimming shortened V by 1 base and J by 3 bases, and 7 bases separated the two germline ends. CDR3 length: 13 amino acids. CDR3 loop: CASSQVRSYEQYF. The CDR3 nucleotides are TGTGCCAGCAGCCAAGTTCGCAGCTACGAGCAGTACTTC.

The chain has TRBV3-1 (or the pseudogene TRBV3-2) and TRBJ2-7; 12 positions agree with TRBD1. This CDR3 contains 14 residues. Germline V gene sequence: CDR1 LGHDT, CDR2 YNNKEL (reference sequence). The V and J ends lost 4 bases and 7 bases, in that order; junction bases with no gene match: 5. CDR3 loop: CASSRGQGAREQYF. For the CDR3, the DNA is TGTGCCAGCAGCCGGGGACAGGGGGCTAGGGAGCAGTACTTC.